This T cell receptor beta chain stems from a study of CD8 T cells in Susac syndrome. Study results and caveats: Across the total CD8+ repertoires, roughly 16 Susac-specific public clones were found. The CD8+ TEMRA repertoires yielded about 5 such clones.

RNA totalling about 0.45 to 1 ug underwent reverse transcription with random hexamers. One entry per CDR3 protein results from TCRdb running MiXCR on the immunoSEQ multiplex PCR reads. The table records around 150,000 distinct CDR3 sequences, approximately 95% of them present only once. Trimming removed 8 bases from V and 9 bases from J, with 11 bases in between. CDR1 is SNHLY, CDR2 FYNNEI, per germline. CDR3 size: 11 residues. About this clonotype: As yet, its antigen is unknown.

Sequenced sample: CD8+ T cells from PBMCs. V usage is TRBV2 and J usage is TRBJ2-1; D is uncertain. This receptor was obtained from a human donor with Susac syndrome. The CDR3 DNA reads TGTGCCAGCGATTCCGCGCGTGAGCAGTTCTTC. Translation gives CASDSAREQFF.